Detailed here is one T cell receptor beta chain. This entry comes from a study of shared clonotypes between healthy human individuals. On the study more broadly: CD4 naive and memory got three plates each, CD8 naive two, CD8 memory one.

Some 30,000 T cell genomes, or approximately 190 ng DNA, went into the sorted-subset replicate PCRs. The authors' processing: With immunoSEQ giving junction-only sequences and no quality scores, filtering differed. TCRdb's table, derived via immunoSEQ multiplex PCR, lists solely in-frame clones and lacks some. The V and J calls and the clone size are those of that table, but D and trimming were determined from the DNA. The sample records around 2,000,000 clones, 85% to 95% being singletons. V shed 1 base and J 10 bases; nucleotides not matched to a gene: 4. This CDR3 region has 14 residues. Per the germline V gene, CDR1 is SGHTA and CDR2 is FQGNSA.

The sequence derives from a man between 18 and 29 years old in good health. The sample was naive CD4+ T cells sorted from blood. Subset of the sample: CD45RA+ positively selected. The chain carries TRBV7-2 and TRBJ1-4, with 9 bases lining up with TRBD1. Here the CDR3 DNA reads TGTGCCAGCAGCTTAGAAGGACAGGGGTTAAAACTGTTTTTT. Its translation: CASSLEGQGLKLFF. The full variable domain, rest sourced from reference TRBV7-2 and TRBJ1-4, is GAGVSQSPSNKVTEKGKDVELRCDPISGHTALYWYRQSLGQGLEFLIYFQGNSAPDKSGLPSDRFSAERTGGSVSTLTIQRTQQEDSAVYLCASSLEGQGLKLFFGSGTQLSVL.